This T cell receptor beta chain appears in the sequencing data of a study of radiotherapy plus CTLA-4 blockade in lung cancer. Overall study: In roughly 17% of patients, objective responses were seen; roughly 30% had disease control.

Clones were sequenced by immunoSEQ multiplex PCR, and TCRdb holds only the in-frame ones, with some missing. The top ten clones hold 40% of a sample with 65,000 to 90,000 clones, around 86% of them seen once. Germline CDR1 MDHEN, CDR2 SYDVKM. The CDR3 consists of 13 residues. V lost 9 bases and J 2 bases, leaving 10 bases between the germline ends. Details on this clone: Its antigen is not identified.

Study observations and caveats: Reports identified early blood T cell clone dynamics, with interferon-beta, as the best response predictor. The study found tumor-derived TCR clones expanded in blood after radiotherapy plus ipilimumab.

The chain employs TRBV28 and TRBJ1-4, with unresolved D. This sequence originates from a human donor with non-small cell lung cancer that progressed on radiotherapy plus ipilimumab. The sample in question was peripheral blood, obtained from a patient treated with radiotherapy plus ipilimumab. CDR3: CASRSRTNEKLFF. The CDR3, as DNA: TGTGCCAGTAGATCGAGGACTAATGAAAAACTGTTTTTT.